Shown below are 30 T cell receptor beta chains from a single sample sequenced in a study of CD8+CD57+ T cells in acquired aplastic anemia. Before being chosen for sequencing, patients had shown CD8+CD57+ cell expansion by flow cytometry. The template for TCR beta VDJ and CDR3 sequence profiling was genomic DNA. TCRdb used MiXCR to reprocess the reads, holding one entry per CDR3 protein. The table lists about 160,000 distinct CDR3 sequences, about 45% of them singletons. The specimen was sorted CD4+, CD8+, or CD8+CD57+ T cells (not recorded which) from PBMCs. The receptors come from a human donor with aplastic anemia.

This clonotype has ten or more counts. The V and J genes are TRBV24-1 and TRBJ2-1, with TRBD2 matching 11 bases. CDR3 length: 16 amino acids. The germline gives CDR1 KGHDR, CDR2 SFDVKD. V was clipped by 4 bases and J by 4 bases; unmatched bases: 5. In DNA, the CDR3 is TGTGCCACCAGTGACCAGGGACTAGCGGAATACAATGAGCAGTTCTTC. It codes for CATSDQGLAEYNEQFF.

This clonotype was found a few times. The chain links TRBV2 to TRBJ2-5; 15 nucleotides line up with TRBD2. The CDR3 is made up of 15 amino acids. V was pared by 6 bases and J by 3 bases, with 2 bases of the junction left unmatched. Germline V gives CDR1 SNHLY, CDR2 FYNNEI. The CDR3 spells CASRGLAGGKETQYF. CDR3 bases: TGTGCCAGCAGGGGACTAGCGGGGGGAAAAGAGACCCAGTACTTC.

V and J are TRBV5-1 and TRBJ1-2; D is undetermined. Germline V gives CDR1 SGHRS, CDR2 YFSETQ. This CDR3 comprises 12 residues. V dropped 0 bases and J dropped 10 bases, with 10 bases sitting between them. The CDR3 DNA follows: TGCGCCAGCAGCTTGGGGTCGCACGACTACACCTTC. The encoded protein is CASSLGSHDYTF.

In this sample, this clonotype turned up a few times. The gene calls are TRBV27 and TRBJ2-1; no clear D. From germline, CDR1 is MNHEY and CDR2 SMNVEV (reference sequence). The CDR3 loop spans 15 amino acids. V was clipped by 4 bases and J by 8 bases, with 18 bases between them. CDR3: CASSSERRILDEQFF. The CDR3 coding sequence is TGTGCCAGCAGTTCGGAGAGACGGATCTTGGATGAGCAGTTCTTC.

This chain connects TRBV20-1 to TRBJ1-1; 7 bases agree with TRBD1. V shed 0 bases and J 0 bases; nucleotides not matched to a gene: 4. CDR1 DFQATT and CDR2 SNEGSKA come from the germline V gene (reference sequence). The CDR3 extends over 15 amino acids. The CDR3 spells CSARDGTVMNTEAFF. CDR3 nucleotides: TGCAGTGCTAGAGATGGGACAGTGATGAACACTGAAGCTTTCTTT.

V usage is TRBV5-1 and J usage is TRBJ1-1; the match to TRBD1 covers 8 bases. Germline CDR1 and CDR2: SGHRS and YFSETQ. The J segment lost 1 base and the V segment lost 6 bases, leaving 14 bases of the junction unmatched. The CDR3 sequence is 17 residues long. This CDR3 is CASKRTGSGEGNTEAFF. CDR3 DNA: TGCGCCAGCAAAAGGACAGGGTCGGGGGAAGGGAACACTGAAGCTTTCTTT.

V gene TRBV13 combines with J gene TRBJ1-2, with D hard to call. Germline assignment: CDR1 PRHDT and CDR2 FYEKMQ (reference sequence). V lost 1 base and J 4 bases, leaving 10 bases between the germline ends. The CDR3 covers 14 residues. The CDR3 sequence: CASSLAPVTYGYTF. The DNA for the CDR3 is TGTGCCAGCAGCTTAGCGCCAGTCACCTATGGCTACACCTTC.

The V and J genes are TRBV29-1 and TRBJ1-2; a possible D gene is TRBD1 (5 bases). V was cut by 7 bases and J by 12 bases, with 18 bases left in between. Germline CDR1 SQVTM, CDR2 ANQGSEA. CDR3 length: 11 residues. The DNA for the CDR3 is TGCAGCGCCGACGGACCAGGGAGGAACACCTTC. This sequence encodes CSADGPGRNTF.

With regard to this clonotype: This may be a read error: a much more frequent sequence differs by one nucleotide. This chain joins TRBV9 and TRBJ2-1, with TRBD2 identical over 7 bases. The germline CDR1 and CDR2 sequences are SGDLS and YYNGEE. The CDR3 runs to 15 residues. V shed 3 bases and J 2 bases; nucleotides not matched to a gene: 5. The CDR3 region is CASSATSGTYNEQFF. CDR3 nucleotides: TGTGCCAGCAGCGCCACCAGCGGGACCTACAATGAGCAGTTCTTC.

Details on this clonotype: This may stem from a read error, because a much larger clone lies one nucleotide away. V is TRBV5-8 and J is TRBJ1-5, with D possibly being TRBD1 (5 bases). Germline loops: CDR1 SGHTS, CDR2 YDEGEE. Trimming took off 4 bases at V and 0 bases at J, with 11 bases between the two ends. The CDR3 is made up of 15 amino acids. The CDR3 DNA is TGTGCCAGCAGCGGGGCAGTATATAGCAATCAGCCCCAGCATTTT. This encodes CASSGAVYSNQPQHF.

This clonotype was seen ten or more times. The chain recombines TRBV6-1 with TRBJ2-7, with 9 nucleotides matching TRBD1. CDR1 is MNHNS and CDR2 is SASEGT in the germline V gene. The CDR3 runs 14 residues. Germline trimming cut 5 bases from V and 10 bases from J; bases unmatched to any gene: 12. CDR3 sequence reads: CASSTTGGTTEQYF. CDR3 nucleotide sequence: TGTGCCAGCAGTACGACAGGGGGAACTACCGAACAGTACTTC.

This clonotype was seen ten or more times. The chain recombines TRBV12-3 or TRBV12-4 with TRBJ2-5; 8 bases line up with TRBD1. The CDR3 contains 14 residues. With V trimmed by 6 bases and J by 5 bases, 8 bases remained unmatched. CDR3 nucleotides: TGTGCCAGCAGCCTGGACAGGGAGGTGGAGACCCAGTACTTC. Encoded protein: CASSLDREVETQYF.

This clonotype has at least ten counts. This chain uses TRBV20-1 with TRBJ2-7; TRBD2 might be the D (6 bases). The CDR3 loop spans 13 amino acids. V lost 3 bases, J lost 3 bases, and 12 bases lay in between. Germline loops: CDR1 DFQATT, CDR2 SNEGSKA (reference sequence). The CDR3: CSARASVNYEQYF. The DNA of the CDR3 is TGCAGTGCTAGGGCTAGCGTTAACTACGAGCAGTACTTC.

The CDR3 region has the DNA TGCAGTGCCAGACAGGGGGGGTACACAGATACGCAGTATTTT. Its protein product is CSARQGGYTDTQYF. This chain joins TRBV20-1 and TRBJ2-3; 9 bases align to TRBD1. CDR3 length: 14 amino acids. CDR1 is DFQATT, CDR2 SNEGSKA, per germline (reference sequence). V shed 6 bases, J shed 2 bases, and the junction held 6 bases outside the gene matches.

The J gene is TRBJ1-1, the V gene TRBV11-2, with 7 nucleotides matching TRBD1. With V trimmed by 4 bases and J by 0 bases, 8 bases remained unmatched. CDR1 is SGHAT and CDR2 is FQNNGV in the germline V gene. The CDR3 extends over 16 amino acids. The CDR3, as DNA: TGTGCCAGCAGCTCGGGACAGCGAGTGTTGAACACTGAAGCTTTCTTT. This encodes CASSSGQRVLNTEAFF.

The chain combines TRBV25-1 with TRBJ2-7; 9 bases map to TRBD1. The CDR3 is made up of 14 amino acids. Germline CDR1 MGHDK, CDR2 SYGVNS. V was clipped by 5 bases and J by 4 bases; unmatched bases: 6. The CDR3 region is CASSQGQGAYEQYF. DNA for the CDR3: TGTGCCAGCAGTCAGGGACAGGGTGCGTACGAGCAGTACTTC.

This clonotype has at least ten counts. The chain combines TRBV5-1 with TRBJ2-3; no clear D gene. Trimming pared 0 bases from V and 2 bases from J, leaving 4 bases between. This CDR3 comprises 13 residues. CDR1 is SGHRS, CDR2 YFSETQ, per germline. The CDR3 loop is CASSLGDTDTQYF. CDR3 bases: TGCGCCAGCAGCTTGGGGGACACAGATACGCAGTATTTT.

A single count supports this clonotype. The chain joins TRBV24-1 to TRBJ2-1, with 7 bases lining up with TRBD2. This CDR3 contains 17 residues. Unmatched junction bases numbered 16, after V lost 4 bases and J lost 8 bases. Germline assignment: CDR1 KGHDR and CDR2 SFDVKD. The CDR3 protein is CATSDTLRRERSDEQFF. DNA for the CDR3: TGTGCCACCAGTGACACACTGAGGCGGGAGAGGTCTGATGAGCAGTTCTTC.

This clonotype was counted at least ten times. CDR3 sequence: CACNLRERGTYEQYF. In nucleotides, the CDR3 is TGTGCCTGCAACCTCAGGGAGCGGGGGACCTACGAGCAGTACTTC. The chain uses TRBV30 and TRBJ2-7; 8 bases agree with TRBD2. The CDR3 consists of 15 residues. Germline CDR1 and CDR2: GTSNPN and SVGIG (reference sequence). Trimming took 6 bases from V and 2 from J; bases not matched to a gene: 12.

This clonotype was observed a few times. The chain combines TRBV15 with TRBJ2-5; 9 nucleotides match TRBD2. The CDR3 has 16 residues. V was pared by 5 bases and J by 2 bases, with 9 bases of the junction left unmatched. Per germline, CDR1 LNHNV and CDR2 YYDKDF (reference sequence). The CDR3 sequence is CATSQTTSGPQETQYF. The CDR3 nucleotides are TGTGCCACCAGCCAAACCACTAGCGGGCCACAAGAGACCCAGTACTTC.

A remark on this clonotype: One junction end does not reproduce the germline sequence, and a read error may be involved. The gene calls are TRBV29-1 and TRBJ1-1, with D hard to call. Per germline, CDR1 SQVTM and CDR2 ANQGSEA. The CDR3 extends over 11 amino acids. The CDR3 reads CSVTETASGYF. The CDR3 nucleotides read TGCAGCGTTACCGAAACCGCCAGTGGGTACTTT.

This clonotype was observed many times. The chain carries TRBV20-1 and TRBJ2-1, with 13 positions matching TRBD2. Germline V lookup: CDR1 DFQATT, CDR2 SNEGSKA (reference sequence). Trimming at V came to 5 bases and at J to 7 bases, leaving 5 bases not matched to a gene. The CDR3 has 14 amino acids. The CDR3: CSALGLAGVNEQFF. Here the CDR3 DNA reads TGCAGTGCTCTAGGACTAGCGGGAGTGAATGAGCAGTTCTTC.

This clonotype was picked up many times. J is TRBJ2-7 and V is TRBV30, with D possibly TRBD2 on 5 matching bases. The CDR3 runs 14 residues. Germline CDR1 is GTSNPN and CDR2 is SVGIG (reference sequence). V lost 5 bases and J lost 4, with 18 bases in between. In DNA, the CDR3 is TGTGCCTGGGTACTACGTCCGGGGTTGTACGAGCAGTACTTC. Translating it yields CAWVLRPGLYEQYF.

About this clonotype: A much larger clone differs by one base, so this may be a read error. The chain combines TRBV5-8 with TRBJ1-5, with 7 bases matching TRBD1. The CDR3 extends over 14 amino acids. In germline, CDR1 is SGHTS, CDR2 YDEGEE. CDR3 nucleotide sequence: TGTGCCAGCAGCTTGGGGACAGGCAATCGGCCCCAGCATTTT. It is translated as CASSLGTGNRPQHF.

As for this clonotype: A single base separates this from a much larger clone, so it may be a read error. This sequence joins TRBV12-3 or TRBV12-4 and TRBJ1-6, with 10 bases aligning to TRBD1. This CDR3 has 15 amino acids. CDR3 sequence reads: CASSRGQGNNSPPHF. As DNA, the CDR3 is TGTGCCAGCAGCCGGGGACAGGGGAATAATTCACCCCCCCACTTT.

To note about this clonotype: An end of the junction does not agree with germline; a read error may underlie this. The rearrangement uses TRBV12-3 or TRBV12-4 and TRBJ2-7; no firm D call. The CDR3 runs 11 residues. The CDR3 here is CASSFTPPIHF. Here the CDR3 DNA reads TGTGCCAGCAGTTTTACCCCTCCCATCCATTTC.

This clonotype was counted ten times or more. The chain joins TRBV12-3 or TRBV12-4 to TRBJ1-1; D is undetermined. The V gene lost 4 bases and the J gene lost 3 bases, with 12 bases spanning the gap. The CDR3 has 14 amino acids. The CDR3: CASSSSLGYTEAFF. The CDR3 DNA sequence: TGTGCCAGCAGTTCTTCTCTGGGGTACACTGAAGCTTTCTTT.

This chain's CDR3 is CASSLSDYGYTF. The CDR3 DNA sequence: TGTGCCAGCAGTTTAAGCGACTATGGCTACACCTTC. The gene calls are TRBV12-3 or TRBV12-4 and TRBJ1-2, with D uncertain. The CDR3 totals 12 residues. The V end was cut by 2 bases, the J end by 3 bases, with 4 bases between.

This clonotype has a single count. A much larger clone lies a single base off, so this may be a read error. Given the absence of the conserved phenylalanine or tryptophan at the CDR3 end, a read error is likely. It is unclear where the CDR3 begins or ends on the DNA, so no DNA is shown, and the CDR3 is as TCRdb lists it. The chain combines TRBV20-1 with TRBJ2-2; the table names TRBD1, a call not compared with the DNA. CDR1 is DFQATT and CDR2 is SNEGSKA in the germline V gene (reference sequence). From its first to its last residue, the CDR3 has 15 amino acids. Here the CDR3 reads CSASSGPAGTGELFL.

In its sample, this clonotype was seen many times. This sequence joins TRBV10-3 and TRBJ1-1; D is uncertain. CDR3 size: 13 residues. V was cut by 4 bases and J by 6 bases, with 12 bases left in between. Germline lookup yields CDR1 ENHRY and CDR2 SYGVKD. CDR3 DNA sequence: TGTGCCATCAGTGCCCCAAATAGGGCTGAAGCTTTCTTT. It encodes CAISAPNRAEAFF.